Listed below are T cell receptor beta chains from one sample, sequenced in a study of blood T cells in healthy people across ages. TCRdb processed the 5' RACE reads anew with MiXCR; each CDR3 protein has one entry. The sample carries some 900,000 distinct CDR3 sequences, around 46% recorded once. Sequenced sample: blood. The receptors were sampled from a man aged 25 to 45 in good health. Both conserved end residues are part of each CDR3. D genes are given only for firm matches. Clone size is shown for a subset of rows, as once, few, many or a class of expanded clone.

>-|-|TRBV5-1|TRBJ2-5
TGCGCCAGCAGCCTAGCGAGGGGGTTCCAAGAGACCCAGTACTTC
CASSLARGFQETQYF
>-|-|TRBV5-1|TRBJ2-7
TGCGCCAGCAGCTTGGGTTATTCCTCCTCCTACGAGCAGTACTTC
CASSLGYSSSYEQYF
>-|-|TRBV7-2|TRBJ2-3
TGTGCCAGCAGCTTGTACACAGATACGCGGTATTTT
CASSLYTDTRYF
>TRBD1|-|TRBV4-2|TRBJ1-5
TGTGCCAGCAGCCAAACTCTAGGACAGGACAATCAGCCCCAGCATTTT
CASSQTLGQDNQPQHF
>-|-|TRBV7-2|TRBJ1-1
TGTGCCAGCAGCTTAGCGACAGTTAACACTGAAGCTTTCTTT
CASSLATVNTEAFF
>-|many|TRBV3-1|TRBJ1-1
TGTGCCAGCAGCCCGGGCCTGGGGCACACTGAAGCTTTCTTT
CASSPGLGHTEAFF
>-|few|TRBV6-5|TRBJ2-5
TGTGCCAGCAGTTACGCGGGGAACCAAGAGACCCAGTACTTC
CASSYAGNQETQYF
>-|-|TRBV11-2|TRBJ2-1
TGTGCCAGCGGCGGGGCTATTGAGCAGTTCTTC
CASGGAIEQFF
>-|once|TRBV12-3/TRBV12-4|TRBJ1-1
TGTGCCAGCAGTTTACAGGGAGGCGGGCTTCAAGAAGCTTTCTTT
CASSLQGGGLQEAFF
>-|-|TRBV29-1|TRBJ2-3
TGCAGCGCCGCCCCCAGCACAGATACGCAGTATTTT
CSAAPSTDTQYF
>-|-|TRBV20-1|TRBJ2-1
TGCAGTGCTAGAGATCAAGCGACAGCCGAGCAGTTCTTC
CSARDQATAEQFF
>-|-|TRBV6-5|TRBJ2-5
TGTGCCAGCAGTTACAAGCTAAGGAGTGACCATGAGTACTTC
CASSYKLRSDHEYF
>TRBD1|few|TRBV28|TRBJ2-7
TGTGCCAGCAGTTTGTCCGGACAGGGCCCTAGGGAGCAGTACTTC
CASSLSGQGPREQYF
>TRBD2|-|TRBV4-3|TRBJ2-1
TGCGCCAGCAGCCAAGATGCCACTAGCGGGGGGGCCCCCTACAATGAGCAGTTCTTC
CASSQDATSGGAPYNEQFF
>TRBD2|-|TRBV4-1|TRBJ2-3
TGCGCCAGCAGCCCACTCGGGACTAGCGGGGGTCGGGATACGCAGTATTTT
CASSPLGTSGGRDTQYF
>-|-|TRBV11-3|TRBJ2-5
TGTGCCAGCAGCTTAGGTCCGGTAGAAAATGAGCAGTACTTC
CASSLGPVENEQYF
>-|-|TRBV20-1|TRBJ2-1
TGCAGTGCTACGGCTCCGACAAGGGAGCAGTTCTTC
CSATAPTREQFF
>TRBD2|-|TRBV6-5|TRBJ2-5
TGTGCCAGCAGTGATAGCGGGATTTTGGAGACCCAGTACTTC
CASSDSGILETQYF
>-|few|TRBV5-1|TRBJ2-7
TGCGCCAGCAGCCCCGAGGGGGGATTCTCCTACGAGCAGTACTTC
CASSPEGGFSYEQYF
>TRBD1|-|TRBV3-1|TRBJ2-7
TGTGCCAGCAGCCAATCCGGGACAGGGGGCTCCTACGAGCAGTACTTC
CASSQSGTGGSYEQYF
>-|few|TRBV11-3|TRBJ2-7
TGTGCCAGCAGCCCCTACGGTGTAGACAGGGAGGTCTACGAGCAGTACTTC
CASSPYGVDREVYEQYF
>-|-|TRBV5-5|TRBJ1-1
TGTGCCAGCAGCTCCCGGCCCGGACAGCTGAACACTGAAGCTTTCTTT
CASSSRPGQLNTEAFF
>TRBD1|many|TRBV29-1|TRBJ2-3
TGCAGCGTAGGGACAGGGGGCCCCACAGATACGCAGTATTTT
CSVGTGGPTDTQYF
>-|few|TRBV11-1|TRBJ2-5
TGTGCCAGCAGCCCAAAGGACACCCTGTACCAAGAGACCCAGTACTTC
CASSPKDTLYQETQYF
>-|many|TRBV6-5|TRBJ2-7
TGTGCCAGCTCCCGGGGGAACGAGCAGTACTTC
CASSRGNEQYF
>-|-|TRBV25-1|TRBJ1-1
TGTGCCAGCAGGGGGAATAGGGATACGGCTGAAGCTTTCTTT
CASRGNRDTAEAFF
>-|-|TRBV6-1|TRBJ1-2
TGTGCCAGCAGTGAAGATCTTTACCCAAAACGGGCTGACTACACCTTC
CASSEDLYPKRADYTF
>TRBD2|-|TRBV27|TRBJ2-1
TGTGCCAGCAGTTTTCCTCCGACTAGCGGGGGGCAATACAATGAGCAGTTCTTC
CASSFPPTSGGQYNEQFF
>-|-|TRBV9|TRBJ2-7
TGTGCCAGCAGCGTAGCGGCAGGGGAGAACCCCTACGAGCAGTACTTC
CASSVAAGENPYEQYF
>TRBD1|-|TRBV20-1|TRBJ2-7
TGCAGTGCTCCCGGGACAGCAACCTACGAGCAGTACTTC
CSAPGTATYEQYF
>-|few|TRBV7-3|TRBJ2-5
TGTGCCAGCAGCTTATTAGTGACGGAGACCCAGTACTTC
CASSLLVTETQYF
>-|few|TRBV15|TRBJ2-7
TGTGCCACCAGCAGAGATCTGGTGTCCGAGCAGTACTTC
CATSRDLVSEQYF
>-|-|TRBV5-1|TRBJ2-3
TGCGCCAGCAGCTTGCGGCAGCTCACAGATACGCAGTATTTT
CASSLRQLTDTQYF
>-|-|TRBV6-2/TRBV6-3|TRBJ1-1
TGTGCCAGCCGGGGGGCCGGGAACACTGAAGCTTTCTTT
CASRGAGNTEAFF
>-|few|TRBV14|TRBJ2-1
TGTGCCAGCAGCCAAGTTTCGAGAGGGGGCTCCTACAATGAGCAGTTCTTC
CASSQVSRGGSYNEQFF
>-|-|TRBV12-3/TRBV12-4|TRBJ2-2
TGTGCCAGCAGTGCCGGGACGCTGGGCACCGGGGAGCTGTTTTTT
CASSAGTLGTGELFF
>TRBD2|few|TRBV20-1|TRBJ2-4
TGCAGTGCTAGACGCCTTACCAGCGGGGATACCAAAAACATTCAGTACTTC
CSARRLTSGDTKNIQYF
>-|-|TRBV3-1|TRBJ2-5
TGTGCCAGCAGCCAAGGTATCAGGGACCAAGAGACCCAGTACTTC
CASSQGIRDQETQYF
>-|-|TRBV7-9|TRBJ1-2
TGTGCCAGCAGTCCGGACGGGGGTCGGGACTACACCTTC
CASSPDGGRDYTF
>-|-|TRBV20-1|TRBJ2-3
TGCAGTGCCTCATTAGGGCGAACAACGGGTACGCAGTATTTT
CSASLGRTTGTQYF
>TRBD2|-|TRBV11-1|TRBJ2-1
TGTGCCAGCAACATTGGCCCGTGGCTAGCGGGGATTAATGAGCAGTTCTTC
CASNIGPWLAGINEQFF
>-|-|TRBV9|TRBJ1-1
TGTGCCAGCAGCGATGCAGGGAACCCCACTGAAGCTTTCTTT
CASSDAGNPTEAFF
>TRBD1|few|TRBV20-1|TRBJ1-2
TGCAGTGCTAGAGATCAGGGGGCGGCCTATGGCTACACCTTC
CSARDQGAAYGYTF
>-|-|TRBV4-1|TRBJ1-1
TGCGCCAGCAGCCAAGAGGGCAGGGCGAACACTGAAGCTTTCTTT
CASSQEGRANTEAFF
>-|few|TRBV6-5|TRBJ1-1
TGTGCCAGCAGACCTGGAGGGAGGCCTGAAGCTTTCTTT
CASRPGGRPEAFF
>-|few|TRBV29-1|TRBJ2-3
TGCAGCGTTGTTCGGATTACAGATACGCAGTATTTT
CSVVRITDTQYF
>-|-|TRBV15|TRBJ2-1
TGTGCCACCAGCCCTCCGGCCAGTAATGAGCAGTTCTTC
CATSPPASNEQFF
>TRBD1|-|TRBV29-1|TRBJ2-2
TGCAGCGGAAAGACAGGGTGGGACACCGGGGAGCTGTTTTTT
CSGKTGWDTGELFF
>TRBD1|-|TRBV6-1|TRBJ1-5
TGTGCCAGCAGTAGGGACAGGCCCGCCCAGCCCCAGCATTTT
CASSRDRPAQPQHF
>-|few|TRBV20-1|TRBJ2-7
TGCAGTGCTCCACCGAAAGCGGGTGAGCAGTACTTC
CSAPPKAGEQYF
>TRBD2|-|TRBV24-1|TRBJ2-5
TGTGCCACCAGTGATGTGACTAGCGGGGGCAAGGAGACCCAGTACTTC
CATSDVTSGGKETQYF
>TRBD2|-|TRBV7-2|TRBJ2-7
TGTGCCAGCAGGCGGACTAGCGGATACAATGAGCAGTACTTC
CASRRTSGYNEQYF
>TRBD2|-|TRBV6-5|TRBJ2-1
TGTGCCAGCAGTTACGGGACTAGCGGGTACAATGAGCAGTTCTTC
CASSYGTSGYNEQFF